These 27 T cell receptor beta chains originate from one sample sequenced in a study of T cell responses to AZD1222 COVID-19 vaccine. Data came from immunoSEQ multiplex PCR; TCRdb stores just in-frame clones and leaves some out. The data hold 180,000 or so clones, with approximately 90% observed a single time. The sequenced sample was peripheral blood, obtained 28 days after the second dose of the MenACWY control vaccine. The receptors were gathered from an adult who received the MenACWY meningococcal vaccine as a control.

There are many counts of this clone. The rearrangement links TRBV5-1 to TRBJ1-1; D ambiguous. The V end was cut by 1 base, the J end by 2 bases, with 9 bases between. Looked up from germline, CDR1 is SGHRS and CDR2 is YFSETQ. The CDR3 extends over 14 amino acids. CDR3 amino acids: CASSLWEDNTEAFF. The CDR3 DNA follows: TGCGCCAGCAGCTTGTGGGAGGATAACACTGAAGCTTTCTTT.

The chain links TRBV5-4 to TRBJ1-4; 8 bases map to TRBD1. The CDR3 covers 14 residues. V lost 3 bases, J lost 3 bases, and 1 base stayed unmatched. The germline V gene encodes CDR1 SGHNT and CDR2 YYREEE (reference sequence). CDR3 nucleotides: TGTGCCAGCAGCTCGACAGGGGCTAATGAAAAACTGTTTTTT. This codes for CASSSTGANEKLFF.

The V call is TRBV19, the J call TRBJ1-2; the D gene is possibly TRBD1 (6 bases). Germline lookup yields CDR1 LNHDA and CDR2 SQIVND (reference sequence). The V gene lost 5 bases and the J gene lost 7 bases, with 11 bases spanning the gap. The CDR3 totals 12 residues. CDR3 nucleotides: TGTGCCAGTAGTCGGAGAGGGGGTGGCTACACCTTC. This sequence encodes CASSRRGGGYTF.

The CDR3 DNA follows: TGTGCCAGCAGTTCCCCTGGACAGGGTGAGAACACTGAAGCTTTCTTT. It encodes CASSSPGQGENTEAFF. The chain couples TRBV6-2 or TRBV6-3 to TRBJ1-1; 8 nucleotides line up with TRBD1. The V segment lost 4 bases and the J segment 1 base; nucleotides outside the gene matches: 8. Germline V gives CDR1 MNHEY, CDR2 SVGEGT. The CDR3 consists of 16 residues.

This clone has a single count. CDR3 region: CASSLYHRREVYNEQFF. CDR3 DNA sequence: TGTGCCAGCAGTTTATATCATCGGCGGGAGGTCTACAATGAGCAGTTCTTC. The gene calls are TRBV27 and TRBJ2-1; 8 positions match TRBD2. The CDR3 is 17 amino acids. From germline, CDR1 is MNHEY and CDR2 SMNVEV (reference sequence). J was trimmed by 3 bases and V by 1 base; bases with no gene match: 8.

This chain joins TRBV7-8 and TRBJ1-1; D is undetermined. The length of the CDR3 is 15 residues. The ends were cut back, 2 bases at V and 1 base at J, with 11 bases in the middle. CDR1 SGHVS and CDR2 FQNEAQ come from the germline V gene. The CDR3 protein is CASSLRSLGNTEAFF. For the CDR3, the DNA is TGTGCCAGCAGCTTAAGGTCGCTAGGGAACACTGAAGCTTTCTTT.

This clone was detected only a few times. The chain links TRBV5-4 to TRBJ2-3; perhaps TRBD2 as D (6 bases). The germline gives CDR1 SGHNT, CDR2 YYREEE (reference sequence). V lost 0 bases to trimming and J lost 6 bases, with 14 bases between them. This CDR3 is 15 amino acids long. CDR3 sequence reads: CASSLEGLRGDTQYF. The CDR3, as DNA: TGTGCCAGCAGCTTGGAAGGGCTACGGGGGGATACGCAGTATTTT.

This rearrangement joins TRBV30 to TRBJ1-4; 7 nucleotides agree with TRBD1. Germline CDR1 and CDR2: GTSNPN and SVGIG (reference sequence). This CDR3 contains 14 residues. Trimming took 0 bases from V and 7 from J; bases not matched to a gene: 5. CDR3 sequence reads: CAWSVTGDGEKLFF. CDR3 in DNA: TGTGCCTGGAGTGTTACAGGGGATGGTGAAAAACTGTTTTTT.

The chain joins TRBV9 to TRBJ2-7, with TRBD1 as a possible D gene (5 bases). Germline assignment: CDR1 SGDLS and CDR2 YYNGEE. This CDR3 region has 14 residues. V was clipped by 4 bases and J by 5 bases, with 16 bases between them. The DNA for the CDR3 is TGTGCCAGCAGCCCGTTCCTAAGGGGCCACGAGCAGTACTTC. Its translation is CASSPFLRGHEQYF.

The chain joins TRBV28 to TRBJ2-1; D not resolved. The CDR3 runs 14 residues. Trimming took 7 bases from V and 1 from J, leaving 11 bases between them. Germline-derived CDR1 and CDR2 are MDHEN and SYDVKM. CDR3 DNA sequence: TGTGCCAGCACCCTTGGGGTATCCTACAATGAGCAGTTCTTC. As protein: CASTLGVSYNEQFF.

The J gene is TRBJ1-2, the V gene TRBV19, with TRBD1 as a possible D gene (6 bases). V lost 10 bases, J lost 4 bases, and 22 bases lay in between. The CDR3 is made up of 15 amino acids. CDR1 is LNHDA and CDR2 is SQIVND in the germline V gene (reference sequence). The CDR3 DNA sequence: TGTGCCACACAGACAGGAACCTATGGGTTCTATGGCTACACCTTC. Its translation: CATQTGTYGFYGYTF. The variable domain in full, with the rest retrieved from reference TRBV19 and TRBJ1-2, is DGGITQSPKYLFRKEGQNVTLSCEQNLNHDAMYWYRQDPGQGLRLIYYSQIVNDFQKGDIAEGYSVSREKKESFPLTVTSAQKNPTAFYLCATQTGTYGFYGYTFGSGTRLTVV.

V gene TRBV4-2 combines with J gene TRBJ2-6; D may be TRBD1 or TRBD2 (5 bases each). The CDR3 has 16 residues. Germline V gene data show CDR1 as LGHNA and CDR2 as YNFKEQ. V gave up 0 bases and J gave up 4 bases, with 10 bases separating them. This chain's CDR3 is CASSQERGAGANVLTF. CDR3 nucleotides: TGTGCCAGCAGCCAAGAACGAGGGGCGGGGGCCAACGTCCTGACTTTC.

This clone came up once. The rearrangement uses TRBV27 and TRBJ2-5; D possibly corresponds to TRBD2 (6 bases). Trimming shortened V by 3 bases and J by 5 bases, and 10 bases separated the two germline ends. CDR3 length: 13 amino acids. Germline CDR1 MNHEY, CDR2 SMNVEV (reference sequence). CDR3: CASSFRLAETQYF. Written as DNA, the CDR3 is TGTGCCAGCAGTTTCAGGCTAGCGGAGACCCAGTACTTC.

The genes are TRBV7-2 and TRBJ1-2, with a tentative D call TRBD1 (5 bases). The CDR3 contains 14 residues. V gave up 5 bases and J gave up 6 bases, with 16 bases separating them. The germline V gene encodes CDR1 SGHTA and CDR2 FQGNSA. This chain's CDR3 is CASSLTEGFDGYTF. DNA of the CDR3: TGTGCCAGCAGCCTAACCGAGGGGTTCGATGGCTACACCTTC.

J is TRBJ2-5 and V is TRBV28, with D perhaps TRBD1 or TRBD2 (5 bases each). The ends were cut back, 2 bases at V and 7 bases at J, with 20 bases in the middle. The CDR3 spans 16 residues. Germline values: CDR1 MDHEN, CDR2 SYDVKM. CDR3 coding DNA: TGTGCCAGCAGTTTAGGTAGCAGGTGGGGGTATGGGACCCAGTACTTC. Protein product: CASSLGSRWGYGTQYF.

This chain joins TRBV11-2 and TRBJ2-1; unclear D gene. V lost 0 bases and J lost 6, with 6 bases in between. Germline assignment: CDR1 SGHAT and CDR2 FQNNGV. The CDR3 runs 13 residues. The CDR3 nucleotides are TGTGCCAGCAGCTTAGAAATCCCCAATGAGCAGTTCTTC. Translation: CASSLEIPNEQFF.

This sequence joins TRBV7-3 and TRBJ2-3; 14 bases match TRBD2. The germline V gene has CDR1 SGHTA and CDR2 FQGTGA. The CDR3 consists of 18 residues. J gave up 5 bases and V 4 bases, and 11 bases lay outside the gene matches. Written as DNA, the CDR3 is TGTGCCAGCAGCTCCAATCCGGGACTAGCGGGAGTTGGAGATACGCAGTATTTT. It translates to CASSSNPGLAGVGDTQYF.

The V and J genes are TRBV21-1 and TRBJ1-1; the table names TRBD1, a call not compared with the DNA. TRBV21-1 is shown as a pseudogene. The CDR3 totals 16 residues. The CDR3 nucleotides read TGTGCCAGCAGCAAAAAGGGCGAAGGCAGGGACACTGAAGCTTTCTTT. Its protein is CASSKKGEGRDTEAFF.

The CDR3 loop is CASSNNPYRDLSGNTIYF. CDR3 bases: TGTGCCAGCAGCAACAACCCATACAGGGACCTCTCTGGAAACACCATATATTTT. The chain combines TRBV21-1 with TRBJ1-3; TRBD1 reflects the table's D call only, with no check against the DNA. TRBV21-1 is described as a pseudogene. There are 18 residues in the CDR3.

The V call is TRBV28, the J call TRBJ2-7; the D is unclear. This CDR3 spans 12 amino acids. V was shortened by 6 bases and J by 5 bases, with 11 bases between the two germline ends. CDR1 is MDHEN and CDR2 is SYDVKM in the germline V gene. The CDR3 spells CASSSRSDEQYF. In nucleotides, the CDR3 is TGTGCCAGCAGCTCCCGGAGTGACGAGCAGTACTTC. Filled out from reference TRBV28 and TRBJ2-7, the complete variable domain reads DVKVTQSSRYLVKRTGEKVFLECVQDMDHENMFWYRQDPGLGLRLIYFSYDVKMKEKGDIPEGYSVSREKKERFSLILESASTNQTSMYLCASSSRSDEQYFGPGTRLTVT.

The chain carries TRBV2 and TRBJ1-2, with TRBD1 as a possible D gene (5 bases). Germline V lookup: CDR1 SNHLY, CDR2 FYNNEI. This CDR3 is built from 13 residues. V shed 4 bases and J shed 8 bases, with 14 bases lying between them. The DNA for the CDR3 is TGTGCCAGCAGTGGAGGCAGGGTGGGAGGCTACACCTTC. It translates to CASSGGRVGGYTF. The variable domain in full, with the rest retrieved from reference TRBV2 and TRBJ1-2, is EPEVTQTPSHQVTQMGQEVILRCVPISNHLYFYWYRQILGQKVEFLVSFYNNEISEKSEIFDDQFSVERPDGSNFTLKIRSTKLEDSAMYFCASSGGRVGGYTFGSGTRLTVV.

The chain links TRBV5-6 to TRBJ2-7; 9 bases line up with TRBD1. Germline trimming cut 4 bases from V and 6 bases from J; bases unmatched to any gene: 8. In germline, CDR1 is SGHDT, CDR2 YYEEEE. CDR3 length equals 14 residues. The CDR3 coding sequence is TGTGCCAGCAGCGGCGACAGGGGGTTGAGCGAGCAGTACTTC. Residues: CASSGDRGLSEQYF.

The genes are TRBV27 and TRBJ1-2, with TRBD1 matching over 7 bases. The CDR3 covers 15 residues. Germline V CDR1 and CDR2: MNHEY, SMNVEV (reference sequence). V shed 5 bases, J shed 5 bases, and the junction held 11 bases outside the gene matches. The DNA for the CDR3 is TGTGCCAGCAGTCTCAGACAGGGAGGAGGGTATGGCTACACCTTC. Its protein product is CASSLRQGGGYGYTF.

The chain carries TRBV30 and TRBJ1-1; D might be TRBD1 (5 bases). This CDR3 has 11 amino acids. Germline lookup yields CDR1 GTSNPN and CDR2 SVGIG (reference sequence). The V gene lost 2 bases and the J gene lost 7 bases, with 8 bases spanning the gap. The CDR3 DNA reads as TGTGCCTGGAGTCGGGACGGTGAAGCTTTCTTT. Protein: CAWSRDGEAFF.

The rearrangement joins TRBV27 to TRBJ2-7; D is undetermined. This CDR3 has 13 residues. V dropped 5 bases and J dropped 2 bases, with 10 bases sitting between them. Germline CDR1 MNHEY, CDR2 SMNVEV (reference sequence). This CDR3 reads CASSGVRPYEQYF. For the CDR3, the DNA is TGTGCCAGCAGTGGTGTTCGCCCCTACGAGCAGTACTTC.

J is TRBJ1-5 and V is TRBV7-2; TRBD1 matches 7 bases. J lost 3 bases, V lost 1 base, and 6 bases had no gene match. In germline, CDR1 is SGHTA, CDR2 FQGNSA. The CDR3 has 16 amino acids. Written as DNA, the CDR3 is TGTGCCAGCAGCTTAGTGGGAGGGGGCGTCAATCAGCCCCAGCATTTT. It encodes CASSLVGGGVNQPQHF.

The rearrangement uses TRBV9 and TRBJ2-3; 12 bases match TRBD2. This CDR3 contains 16 residues. The germline V gene encodes CDR1 SGDLS and CDR2 YYNGEE. With V trimmed by 0 bases and J by 3 bases, 2 bases remained unmatched. The CDR3 nucleotides read TGTGCCAGCAGCGTAGGACTAGCGGGAGCAACAGATACGCAGTATTTT. Translating it yields CASSVGLAGATDTQYF.